These 20 T cell receptor beta chains came from one sample sequenced in a study of radiation and T cells in renal cell carcinoma. Indicated time point: baseline pretreatment blood. Documented treatment: 15 Gy SBRT to primary tumor, nephrectomy 4 weeks later. Sequenced by immunoSEQ multiplex PCR; TCRdb stores in-frame clones only, minus some. The profile shows approximately 140,000 clones, roughly 83% of them singletons. The sample consisted of blood, taken from a patient whose treatment included radiotherapy and nephrectomy. The source is a woman between 50 and 59 years old with renal cell carcinoma.

This clone was observed a handful of times. The V gene is TRBV18, the J gene TRBJ2-5; D might be TRBD1 (6 bases). The CDR3 length is 14 residues. Germline CDR1 reads KGHSH; CDR2 reads LQKENI. V dropped 4 bases and J dropped 2 bases, with 11 bases sitting between them. In nucleotides, the CDR3 is TGTGCCAGCTCACTACAGGGAGTGCAAGAGACCCAGTACTTC. Its translation is CASSLQGVQETQYF.

The chain is built from TRBV5-1 and TRBJ2-7; D call uncertain. From germline, CDR1 is SGHRS and CDR2 YFSETQ. Trimming stripped 4 bases from V and 5 bases from J, with 16 bases between. This CDR3 has 14 residues. The CDR3 DNA follows: TGCGCCAGCAGCGGCTTGGACGCTAGAAACGAGCAGTACTTC. Its protein is CASSGLDARNEQYF. The complete variable domain, with remaining parts taken from reference TRBV5-1 and TRBJ2-7, reads KAGVTQTPRYLIKTRGQQVTLSCSPISGHRSVSWYQQTPGQGLQFLFEYFSETQRNKGNFPGRFSGRQFSNSRSEMNVSTLELGDSALYLCASSGLDARNEQYFGPGTRLTVT.

This sequence joins TRBV19 and TRBJ1-1; 7 bases are shared with TRBD1. V was clipped by 8 bases and J by 5 bases; unmatched bases: 11. The germline gives CDR1 LNHDA, CDR2 SQIVND (reference sequence). This CDR3 is built from 14 residues. The CDR3 nucleotides are TGTGCCAGTGGGACGACAGGGAGGCAAACTGAAGCTTTCTTT. Protein sequence: CASGTTGRQTEAFF.

This clone was seen only once. This chain connects TRBV5-1 to TRBJ1-1; D might be TRBD1 (6 bases). Germline CDR1 is SGHRS and CDR2 is YFSETQ. With 4 bases removed from V and 3 bases from J, the gap between germline ends came to 13 bases. The CDR3 contains 14 residues. The CDR3 protein is CASSVAGADTEAFF. DNA of the CDR3: TGCGCCAGCAGCGTCGCGGGGGCGGACACTGAAGCTTTCTTT.

This clone was counted between two and nine times. The chain joins TRBV5-6 to TRBJ2-1; 7 bases are shared with TRBD1. After removal of 2 bases from V and 2 bases from J, the junction contained 4 bases not matched to a gene. Germline V lookup: CDR1 SGHDT, CDR2 YYEEEE. The CDR3 is made up of 15 amino acids. CDR3 bases: TGTGCCAGCAGCTTAGGTCAGGGGGCCTACAATGAGCAGTTCTTC. As protein: CASSLGQGAYNEQFF.

This clone occurred a few times. This rearrangement joins TRBV7-9 to TRBJ1-5; 9 bases line up with TRBD1. The CDR3 is 14 amino acids. The ends lost 4 bases at V and 5 bases at J; junction bases unmatched: 3. Germline V gives CDR1 SEHNR, CDR2 FQNEAQ (reference sequence). CDR3: CASSYGQGHQPQHF. The CDR3 DNA is TGTGCCAGCAGCTACGGACAGGGGCATCAGCCCCAGCATTTT.

The rearrangement joins TRBV10-2 to TRBJ2-3; 8 bases are a match to TRBD2. CDR3 size: 14 residues. Trimming cost V 9 bases and J 2 bases; bases outside gene matches: 7. The germline CDR1 and CDR2 sequences are WSHSY and SAAADI. The CDR3 reads CASRGGTLTDTQYF. In DNA, the CDR3 is TGCGCCAGTCGGGGGGGGACCCTCACAGATACGCAGTATTTT.

The rearrangement links TRBV11-2 to TRBJ1-2; 9 nucleotides agree with TRBD1. In germline, CDR1 is SGHAT, CDR2 FQNNGV. CDR3 size: 15 residues. J gave up 2 bases and V 6 bases, and 7 bases lay outside the gene matches. CDR3 sequence reads: CASRGTGGANYGYTF. The CDR3 DNA reads as TGTGCCAGCAGGGGCACAGGGGGCGCAAACTATGGCTACACCTTC.

The table lists this clone with a count of one. The rearrangement links TRBV19 to TRBJ2-5, with D perhaps matching TRBD1 or TRBD2 (7 bases each). Trimming left V 5 bases short and J 3 bases short, with 13 bases between. Germline CDR1 and CDR2: LNHDA and SQIVND (reference sequence). This CDR3 has 14 residues. The CDR3 bases are TGTGCCAGTAGTGACCAGGGGGGGAAAGAGACCCAGTACTTC. Its protein product is CASSDQGGKETQYF.

The chain is built from TRBV6-6 and TRBJ2-1, with TRBD1 matching over 10 bases. J lost 6 bases, V lost 1 base, and 3 bases had no gene match. Germline V CDR1 and CDR2: MNHNY, SVGAGI (reference sequence). There are 15 residues in the CDR3. DNA of the CDR3: TGTGCCAGCAGTTACTTGGGACAGGGGAGCAATGAGCAGTTCTTC. It yields the protein CASSYLGQGSNEQFF.

This clone was observed once. The rearrangement joins TRBV13 to TRBJ2-7; TRBD2 matches at 9 bases. The ends lost 5 bases at V and 6 bases at J; junction bases unmatched: 14. This CDR3 region has 16 residues. Germline assignment: CDR1 PRHDT and CDR2 FYEKMQ (reference sequence). The CDR3 reads CASSIRTPGLASEQYF. The DNA for the CDR3 is TGTGCCAGCAGCATCAGGACGCCGGGACTAGCATCCGAGCAGTACTTC. Full variable domain (rest looked up from reference TRBV13 and TRBJ2-7): AAGVIQSPRHLIKEKRETATLKCYPIPRHDTVYWYQQGPGQDPQFLISFYEKMQSDKGSIPDRFSAQQFSDYHSELNMSSLELGDSALYFCASSIRTPGLASEQYFGPGTRLTVT.

V is TRBV10-1 and J is TRBJ1-6, with D uncertain. V lost 2 bases, J lost 6 bases, and 20 bases lay in between. The germline V gene encodes CDR1 WNHNN and CDR2 SYGVQD (reference sequence). CDR3 length: 18 amino acids. The CDR3 sequence is CASSEPLAKGLGNSPLHF. The CDR3 nucleotides are TGCGCCAGCAGTGAGCCCCTAGCTAAGGGCCTTGGTAATTCACCCCTCCACTTT.

This chain links TRBV19 with TRBJ1-2, with D perhaps matching TRBD1 (5 bases). The germline CDR1 and CDR2 sequences are LNHDA and SQIVND (reference sequence). This CDR3 region has 14 residues. V lost 4 bases, J lost 3 bases, and 12 bases lay in between. Here the CDR3 reads CASSRYTGYYGYTF. The CDR3 DNA is TGTGCCAGTAGTAGATATACAGGCTACTATGGCTACACCTTC.

This clone has more than one count but fewer than ten. The chain employs TRBV15 and TRBJ1-2; D is unclear. CDR1 and CDR2 (germline): LNHNV, YYDKDF (reference sequence). The length of the CDR3 is 11 residues. The V end lost 5 bases, the J end lost 7 bases, and 8 bases lay between the germline ends. As DNA, the CDR3 is TGTGCCACCAGCCAACAAGGTGGCTACACCTTC. Protein sequence: CATSQQGGYTF.

This clone was found a few times. This rearrangement joins TRBV5-1 to TRBJ1-1; possibly TRBD1 for D (5 bases). Per the germline V gene, CDR1 is SGHRS and CDR2 is YFSETQ. Trimming took 0 bases from V and 4 from J, leaving 13 bases between them. The CDR3 runs to 15 residues. In nucleotides, the CDR3 is TGCGCCAGCAGCTTGGTCAGGGAGGATGCCACTGAAGCTTTCTTT. It codes for CASSLVREDATEAFF.

The rearrangement joins TRBV25-1 to TRBJ2-5; perhaps TRBD2 as D (6 bases). The V end was cut by 3 bases, the J end by 5 bases, with 19 bases between. The CDR3 is 16 residues long. Germline CDR1 reads MGHDK; CDR2 reads SYGVNS. The CDR3 DNA sequence: TGTGCCAGCAGTGACGAGAGCGGATCGGGGGTGGAGACCCAGTACTTC. It yields the protein CASSDESGSGVETQYF.

The chain links TRBV10-3 to TRBJ1-5; D is unresolved. V was pared by 3 bases and J by 5 bases, with 5 bases between. CDR3 length: 12 residues. Germline CDR1 is ENHRY and CDR2 is SYGVKD. The CDR3, as DNA: TGTGCCATCAGTGAAGTGGATCAGCCCCAGCATTTT. Translation: CAISEVDQPQHF.

This clone was seen more than once but under ten times. V is TRBV7-2 and J is TRBJ2-1; TRBD2 aligns across 12 bases. J gave up 7 bases and V 1 base, and 5 bases lay outside the gene matches. The germline V gene encodes CDR1 SGHTA and CDR2 FQGNSA. The CDR3 sequence is 16 residues long. DNA of the CDR3: TGTGCCAGCAGCTTAGGTCTAGCGGGAGGGATGAATGAGCAGTTCTTC. This translates into CASSLGLAGGMNEQFF.

The chain recombines TRBV13 with TRBJ2-7; maybe TRBD2 (6 bases). The germline CDR1 and CDR2 sequences are PRHDT and FYEKMQ (reference sequence). The CDR3 runs to 15 residues. Trimming took off 5 bases at V and 0 bases at J, with 14 bases between the two ends. This CDR3 is CASSTGTGSSYEQYF. The CDR3 DNA sequence: TGTGCCAGCAGCACCGGGACTGGAAGCTCCTACGAGCAGTACTTC.

The chain recombines TRBV7-9 with TRBJ2-1; tentatively, D is TRBD1 or TRBD2 (6 bases each). The CDR3 is 13 residues long. The germline V and J ends were trimmed by 8 bases and 8 bases, with 16 bases remaining between them. Germline values: CDR1 SEHNR, CDR2 FQNEAQ (reference sequence). As DNA, the CDR3 is TGTGCCAGCGGGGGGCGACGGTTATATGAGCAGTTCTTC. It specifies CASGGRRLYEQFF.